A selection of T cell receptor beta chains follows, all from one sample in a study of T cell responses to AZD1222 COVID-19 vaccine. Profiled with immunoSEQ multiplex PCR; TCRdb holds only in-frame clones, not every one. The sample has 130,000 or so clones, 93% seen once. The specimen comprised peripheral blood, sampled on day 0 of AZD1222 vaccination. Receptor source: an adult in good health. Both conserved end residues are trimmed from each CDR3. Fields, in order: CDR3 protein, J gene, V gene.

CDR3 protein: ASSLGDISNQPQH
J gene: TRBJ1-5
V gene: TRBV5-1

CDR3 protein: ASSASWGVVQF
J gene: TRBJ2-1
V gene: TRBV11-3

CDR3 protein: ASLRGDRVNQPQH
J gene: TRBJ1-5
V gene: TRBV28

CDR3 protein: ASRPSGGWVDTQY
J gene: TRBJ2-3
V gene: TRBV28

CDR3 protein: ASSDTGAIGYGYT
J gene: TRBJ1-2
V gene: TRBV2

CDR3 protein: ASSPRKTGWNEKLF
J gene: TRBJ1-4
V gene: TRBV4-3

CDR3 protein: SAPLWGGYT
J gene: TRBJ1-2
V gene: TRBV20-1

CDR3 protein: ASSETSYNEQF
J gene: TRBJ2-1
V gene: TRBV2

CDR3 protein: ASSYSGGGGELF
J gene: TRBJ2-2
V gene: TRBV6-5

CDR3 protein: ASSPGWGRVTEAF
J gene: TRBJ1-1
V gene: TRBV9

CDR3 protein: ASSLGGESNQPQH
J gene: TRBJ1-5
V gene: TRBV7-2

CDR3 protein: ASRQSGNSYEQY
J gene: TRBJ2-7
V gene: TRBV19

CDR3 protein: ASSLAGGTRPQH
J gene: TRBJ1-5
V gene: TRBV7-6

CDR3 protein: ASSYSTGPGGGYT
J gene: TRBJ1-2
V gene: TRBV6-2/TRBV6-3

CDR3 protein: ASSYGGNQPQH
J gene: TRBJ1-5
V gene: TRBV6-6

CDR3 protein: ASSLAEGYGYT
J gene: TRBJ1-2
V gene: TRBV5-1

CDR3 protein: ASSSGLDGIQY
J gene: TRBJ2-4
V gene: TRBV6-5

CDR3 protein: ASSLVLAGARLF
J gene: TRBJ2-2
V gene: TRBV7-9

CDR3 protein: ASSGRGNTIY
J gene: TRBJ1-3
V gene: TRBV2

CDR3 protein: ASSPRAGFEQY
J gene: TRBJ2-7
V gene: TRBV7-6

CDR3 protein: ASSHGVTGELF
J gene: TRBJ2-2
V gene: TRBV7-9

CDR3 protein: ATSRVDRSETQY
J gene: TRBJ2-5
V gene: TRBV15

CDR3 protein: ASSLILMNTEAF
J gene: TRBJ1-1
V gene: TRBV11-2